What follows describes a single T cell receptor (beta chain). The record originates from a study of blood T cell repertoires in COVID-19. The repertoire was sequenced with immunoSEQ multiplex PCR; TCRdb's copy has only in-frame clones and lacks some. The sample yields hundreds of thousands of clones, around nine tenths seen once. The CDR3 extends over 15 amino acids. The V gene's germline CDR1 is MGHRA and CDR2 YSYEKL. V lost 1 base to trimming and J lost 2 bases, with 12 bases between them. Sequencing used PBMCs or T cells enriched from blood (not recorded which). This TCR was recovered from a woman in her 30s who had been exposed to COVID-19. The chain recombines TRBV4-1 with TRBJ2-7; D uncertain. CDR3 sequence (DNA): TGCGCCAGCAGCCAAGGGGTTAGCCTGACCTACGAGCAGTACTTC. It translates to CASSQGVSLTYEQYF.